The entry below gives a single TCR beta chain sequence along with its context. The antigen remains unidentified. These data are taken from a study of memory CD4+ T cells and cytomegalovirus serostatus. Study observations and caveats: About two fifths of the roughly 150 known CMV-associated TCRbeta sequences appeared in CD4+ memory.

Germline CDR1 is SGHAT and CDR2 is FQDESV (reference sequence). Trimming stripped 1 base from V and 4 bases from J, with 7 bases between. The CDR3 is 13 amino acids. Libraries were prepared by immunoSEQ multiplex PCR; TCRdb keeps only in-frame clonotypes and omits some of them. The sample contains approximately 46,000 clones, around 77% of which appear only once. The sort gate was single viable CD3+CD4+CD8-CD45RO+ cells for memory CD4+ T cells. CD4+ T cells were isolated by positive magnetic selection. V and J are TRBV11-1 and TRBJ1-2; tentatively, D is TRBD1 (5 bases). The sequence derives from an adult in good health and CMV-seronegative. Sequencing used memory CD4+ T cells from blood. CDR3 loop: CASSLGGGYGYTF. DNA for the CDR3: TGTGCCAGCAGCTTAGGGGGCGGCTATGGCTACACCTTC. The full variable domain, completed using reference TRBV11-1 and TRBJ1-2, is EAEVAQSPRYKITEKSQAVAFWCDPISGHATLYWYRQILGQGPELLVQFQDESVVDDSQLPKDRFSAERLKGVDSTLKIQPAELGDSAMYLCASSLGGGYGYTFGSGTRLTVV.